The rows below give T cell receptor beta chains drawn from one sample of a study of cytomegalovirus exposure and HLA in healthy donors. Only in-frame clones appear in the TCRdb table, and some are missing; sequencing was by immunoSEQ multiplex PCR. Its table lists 55,000 to 65,000 clones. Sequenced input: PBMCs. The source of these receptors is a woman aged 18-35 years in good health and CMV-seronegative. Both conserved end residues are part of each CDR3. D genes are given only for firm matches.

v_gene: TRBV25-1; j_gene: TRBJ1-1; d_gene: .; CDR3nt: TGTGCCAGCAGTGGGGTCCGGGAAGCCTTT; CDR3aa: CASSGVREAF
v_gene: TRBV25-1; j_gene: TRBJ1-1; d_gene: .; CDR3nt: TGTGCCAGCAGTGAATCGGGAGGGATGAGTGGCACTGAAGCTTTCTTT; CDR3aa: CASSESGGMSGTEAFF
v_gene: TRBV5-4; j_gene: TRBJ1-2; d_gene: TRBD1; CDR3nt: TGTGCCAGCAGCTCCCGCGGACAGGCCTATGGCTACACCTTC; CDR3aa: CASSSRGQAYGYTF
v_gene: TRBV6-5; j_gene: TRBJ2-7; d_gene: TRBD2; CDR3nt: TGTGCCAGCAGCCCAGGACTAGCGGGACTTGACGAGCAGTACTTC; CDR3aa: CASSPGLAGLDEQYF
v_gene: TRBV30; j_gene: TRBJ2-7; d_gene: TRBD1; CDR3nt: TGTGCCTGGGGTAGGGGGCGCGAGCAGTACTTC; CDR3aa: CAWGRGREQYF
v_gene: TRBV7-2; j_gene: TRBJ1-6; d_gene: TRBD1; CDR3nt: TGTGCCAGCAGCCAAGCCCCGACAGGGGGTAATTCACCCCTCCACTTT; CDR3aa: CASSQAPTGGNSPLHF
v_gene: TRBV5-1; j_gene: TRBJ2-1; d_gene: .; CDR3nt: TGCGCCAGCAGCTTGGCGCGGGGACTCGTCGATGAGCAGTTCTTC; CDR3aa: CASSLARGLVDEQFF
v_gene: TRBV28; j_gene: TRBJ1-2; d_gene: .; CDR3nt: TGTGCCAGCAGCCGAGGGATGGGCTACACCTTC; CDR3aa: CASSRGMGYTF
v_gene: TRBV6-5; j_gene: TRBJ1-3; d_gene: .; CDR3nt: TGTGCCAGCAGTACCCTCTGGAGCTCTGGAAACACCATATATTTT; CDR3aa: CASSTLWSSGNTIYF
v_gene: TRBV7-3; j_gene: TRBJ1-2; d_gene: .; CDR3nt: TGTGCCAGCAGCCCGGACAGAAACTATGGCTACACCTTC; CDR3aa: CASSPDRNYGYTF
v_gene: TRBV25-1; j_gene: TRBJ1-5; d_gene: .; CDR3nt: TGTGCCAGCAGTGAATCAGGCACTCAGCCCCAGCATTTT; CDR3aa: CASSESGTQPQHF
v_gene: TRBV7-9; j_gene: TRBJ2-4; d_gene: .; CDR3nt: TGTGCCAGCAGCCGCGGGTATCGGAACATTCAGTACTTC; CDR3aa: CASSRGYRNIQYF
v_gene: TRBV5-1; j_gene: TRBJ2-7; d_gene: .; CDR3nt: TGCGCCAGCAGCTTGCCGGGCGGGTACGAGCAGTACTTC; CDR3aa: CASSLPGGYEQYF
v_gene: TRBV9; j_gene: TRBJ2-5; d_gene: TRBD2; CDR3nt: TGTGCCAGCAGCGTAGAGCCGGGAGGGGGGGAGACCCAGTACTTC; CDR3aa: CASSVEPGGGETQYF
v_gene: TRBV15; j_gene: TRBJ2-7; d_gene: TRBD1; CDR3nt: TGTGCCACCAGCAGAGATCCGGGACAGGGCGGAGAGCAGTACTTC; CDR3aa: CATSRDPGQGGEQYF
v_gene: TRBV5-6; j_gene: TRBJ2-7; d_gene: TRBD1; CDR3nt: TGTTCCAGCAGCTGGGGACAGGGGAGGTACGAGCAGTACTTC; CDR3aa: CSSSWGQGRYEQYF
v_gene: TRBV29-1; j_gene: TRBJ1-2; d_gene: TRBD1; CDR3nt: TGCAGCGTTGAAGATGGGGGACAGGGCTATGGCTACACCTTC; CDR3aa: CSVEDGGQGYGYTF
v_gene: TRBV4-1; j_gene: TRBJ1-1; d_gene: TRBD1; CDR3nt: TGCGCCAGCAGCCCCCGGGACAGCACTGAAGCTTTCTTT; CDR3aa: CASSPRDSTEAFF
v_gene: TRBV5-1; j_gene: TRBJ2-1; d_gene: TRBD2; CDR3nt: TGCGCCAGCAGCTTGCTAGCGGGGGAGTATGAGCAGTTCTTC; CDR3aa: CASSLLAGEYEQFF
v_gene: TRBV29-1; j_gene: TRBJ2-1; d_gene: TRBD2; CDR3nt: TGCAGCGGCTGGGGGTGGGAGCGGGGGGACCCCTCACGAAGCTACAATGAGCAGTTCTTC; CDR3aa: CSGWGWERGDPSRSYNEQFF
v_gene: TRBV10-2; j_gene: TRBJ1-1; d_gene: .; CDR3nt: TGCGCCAGCAGGGCAGGGAACACTGAAGCTTTCTTT; CDR3aa: CASRAGNTEAFF
v_gene: TRBV27; j_gene: TRBJ1-3; d_gene: .; CDR3nt: TGTGCCAGCAGTTTATATCGGGGATATGGAAACACCATATATTTT; CDR3aa: CASSLYRGYGNTIYF
v_gene: TRBV29-1; j_gene: TRBJ2-3; d_gene: TRBD1; CDR3nt: TGCAGCGTTGAGGAGACAGGGTACACAGATACGCAGTATTTT; CDR3aa: CSVEETGYTDTQYF
v_gene: TRBV30; j_gene: TRBJ2-2; d_gene: .; CDR3nt: TGTGCCTGGAACTCAGGGGCCGGGGAGCTGTTTTTT; CDR3aa: CAWNSGAGELFF
v_gene: TRBV11-3; j_gene: TRBJ2-7; d_gene: TRBD2; CDR3nt: TGTGCCAGCAGCTTAATTGGGGGACTAGCGGGAAGCCTCGAGCAGTACTTC; CDR3aa: CASSLIGGLAGSLEQYF
v_gene: TRBV28; j_gene: TRBJ2-5; d_gene: .; CDR3nt: TGTGCCAGCAGTTCCAGACAGAACCAAGAGACCCAGTACTTC; CDR3aa: CASSSRQNQETQYF
v_gene: TRBV9; j_gene: TRBJ2-3; d_gene: TRBD2; CDR3nt: TGTGCCAGCAGCGTCCGGGGGGACACAGATACGCAGTATTTT; CDR3aa: CASSVRGDTDTQYF
v_gene: TRBV25-1; j_gene: TRBJ2-7; d_gene: TRBD1; CDR3nt: TGTGCCAGCAGTGACTCTGACAGGGCCCCCTCCTACGAGCAGTACTTC; CDR3aa: CASSDSDRAPSYEQYF
v_gene: TRBV10-1; j_gene: TRBJ1-6; d_gene: TRBD1; CDR3nt: TGCGCCAGCAGTGAGACTACACCGGGACAGGCCCCAGGTTCACCCCTCCACTTT; CDR3aa: CASSETTPGQAPGSPLHF
v_gene: TRBV28; j_gene: TRBJ1-1; d_gene: .; CDR3nt: TGTGCCAGCAGGGACCCAGGGGCCACTGAAGCTTTCTTT; CDR3aa: CASRDPGATEAFF
v_gene: TRBV7-8; j_gene: TRBJ2-3; d_gene: TRBD2; CDR3nt: TGTGCCAGCAGTCCGCGACTAGCGGGATCTGATACGCAGTATTTT; CDR3aa: CASSPRLAGSDTQYF
v_gene: TRBV7-9; j_gene: TRBJ2-7; d_gene: .; CDR3nt: TGTGCCAGCAGCGTAAGGGGCCAGGGGCGTTCCTACGAGCAGTACTTC; CDR3aa: CASSVRGQGRSYEQYF
v_gene: TRBV19; j_gene: TRBJ2-3; d_gene: TRBD2; CDR3nt: TGTGCCAGTAGTATTTGGCTAGCGGGGGGCCGCACAGATACGCAGTATTTT; CDR3aa: CASSIWLAGGRTDTQYF
v_gene: TRBV18; j_gene: TRBJ1-5; d_gene: .; CDR3nt: TGTGCCAGCTCACCACCGACGAGGGTTGGTCAGCCCCAGCATTTT; CDR3aa: CASSPPTRVGQPQHF
v_gene: TRBV19; j_gene: TRBJ1-5; d_gene: TRBD1; CDR3nt: TGTGCCAGTACCATGCAGGGGGATCGGGCCCAGCATTTT; CDR3aa: CASTMQGDRAQHF
v_gene: TRBV19; j_gene: TRBJ1-4; d_gene: TRBD1; CDR3nt: TGTGCCAGTAGTCCCAGAAACCCCATCAGGGGGGTAAGGGAAAAACTGTTTTTT; CDR3aa: CASSPRNPIRGVREKLFF
v_gene: TRBV15; j_gene: TRBJ2-1; d_gene: .; CDR3nt: TGTGCCACCAGCAGAGATAGGGGGTTTGAGCAGTTCTTC; CDR3aa: CATSRDRGFEQFF
v_gene: TRBV15; j_gene: TRBJ1-2; d_gene: .; CDR3nt: TGTGCCACCAGCAAAGACCTATCAACAGGGTCTTATGGCTACACCTTC; CDR3aa: CATSKDLSTGSYGYTF
v_gene: TRBV6-5; j_gene: TRBJ1-5; d_gene: .; CDR3nt: TGTGCCAGCAGTTACGGGGGGAGTCAGCCCCAGCATTTT; CDR3aa: CASSYGGSQPQHF
v_gene: TRBV6-4; j_gene: TRBJ2-1; d_gene: .; CDR3nt: TGTGCCAGCAGCGTGACTGAGTACAATGAGCAGTTCTTC; CDR3aa: CASSVTEYNEQFF
v_gene: TRBV2; j_gene: TRBJ2-3; d_gene: TRBD2; CDR3nt: TGTGCCAGCAGTGTGGAGGGAGGGAGGACAGATACGCAGTATTTT; CDR3aa: CASSVEGGRTDTQYF
v_gene: TRBV6-5; j_gene: TRBJ2-7; d_gene: .; CDR3nt: TGTGCCAGCAGTAGCAGGGGTAGCTCCTACGAGCAGTACTTC; CDR3aa: CASSSRGSSYEQYF
v_gene: TRBV4-1; j_gene: TRBJ2-5; d_gene: TRBD2; CDR3nt: TGCGCCAGCAGCCGGCGGGAGGGCCCTGAGACCCAGTACTTC; CDR3aa: CASSRREGPETQYF
v_gene: TRBV18; j_gene: TRBJ1-2; d_gene: .; CDR3nt: TGTGCCAGCTCACCACGAATCAGGGAAGATGGCTACACCTTC; CDR3aa: CASSPRIREDGYTF
v_gene: TRBV4-1; j_gene: TRBJ2-7; d_gene: TRBD1; CDR3nt: TGCGCCAGCGGCCAAGACAGGGAATACGAGCAGTACTTC; CDR3aa: CASGQDREYEQYF
v_gene: TRBV5-5; j_gene: TRBJ2-7; d_gene: TRBD1; CDR3nt: TGTGCCAGCAGCCTACAGGGGGCCTACGAGCAGTACTTC; CDR3aa: CASSLQGAYEQYF
v_gene: TRBV9; j_gene: TRBJ2-1; d_gene: TRBD1; CDR3nt: TGTGCCAGCAGCGTAGAGGGGACAGCGAGCTCCTACAATGAGCAGTTCTTC; CDR3aa: CASSVEGTASSYNEQFF
v_gene: TRBV7-9; j_gene: TRBJ1-1; d_gene: TRBD1; CDR3nt: TGTGCCAGCAGTTCAGACAGGGGTTACACTGAAGCTTTCTTT; CDR3aa: CASSSDRGYTEAFF
v_gene: TRBV6-1; j_gene: TRBJ2-7; d_gene: .; CDR3nt: TGTGCCAGCGGGGCTTTGAGCTACGAGCAGTACTTC; CDR3aa: CASGALSYEQYF
v_gene: TRBV7-3; j_gene: TRBJ2-1; d_gene: TRBD2; CDR3nt: TGTGCCAGCAGCCCCGCACTAGCGGGAGGAGTAGGCGCCGGTAATGAGCAGTTCTTC; CDR3aa: CASSPALAGGVGAGNEQFF